These 27 T cell receptor beta chains originate from one sample sequenced in a study of shared clonotypes between healthy human individuals (dated by TCRdb to 2020 to 2022). Libraries were made using the immunoSEQ multiplex PCR assay. In its TCRdb copy, this immuneACCESS table keeps in-frame sequences only and misses some clones. Where compared with another copy, unresolved V genes explain less than half of these, and the others have no known cause. The sample table contains fewer than 500,000 clones; only one count was recorded for about 79% of them. Jointly, the top ten make up approximately 12% of the sample. Sequencing used PBMCs. The receptors were sampled from a woman aged 40 to 55 in good health. Some clones in this sample may be carry-over from other donors' samples.

The gene calls are TRBV6-5 and TRBJ1-1, with TRBD1 matching over 7 bases. CDR3 length: 13 amino acids. The germline V gene encodes CDR1 MNHEY and CDR2 SVGAGI. J was trimmed by 7 bases and V by 5 bases; bases with no gene match: 7. For the CDR3, the DNA is TGTGCCAGCAGTAACACAGGGGCGCGTGAAGCTTTCTTT. This codes for CASSNTGAREAFF.

This chain uses TRBV5-1 with TRBJ2-1, with TRBD2 identical over 13 bases. The length of the CDR3 is 17 residues. Germline-derived CDR1 and CDR2 are SGHRS and YFSETQ. V was clipped by 3 bases and J by 6 bases; unmatched bases: 9. CDR3 amino acids: CASSWTSGSWGANEQFF. CDR3 bases: TGCGCCAGCAGCTGGACTAGCGGGAGTTGGGGTGCCAATGAGCAGTTCTTC. Combining the CDR3 with reference TRBV5-1 and TRBJ2-1 gives the whole variable domain KAGVTQTPRYLIKTRGQQVTLSCSPISGHRSVSWYQQTPGQGLQFLFEYFSETQRNKGNFPGRFSGRQFSNSRSEMNVSTLELGDSALYLCASSWTSGSWGANEQFFGPGTRLTVL.

V usage is TRBV5-4 and J usage is TRBJ2-1; 10 positions agree with TRBD2. This CDR3 contains 15 residues. V was clipped by 4 bases and J by 8 bases; unmatched bases: 9. Germline-derived CDR1 and CDR2 are SGHNT and YYREEE (reference sequence). CDR3 DNA sequence: TGTGCCAGCAGCAACGGACTAGCGGTCGAGTATGAGCAGTTCTTC. This gives the protein CASSNGLAVEYEQFF. Supplemented by reference TRBV5-4 and TRBJ2-1, the full variable domain reads ETGVTQSPTHLIKTRGQQVTLRCSSQSGHNTVSWYQQALGQGPQFIFQYYREEENGRGNFPPRFSGLQFPNYSSELNVNALELDDSALYLCASSNGLAVEYEQFFGPGTRLTVL.

The CDR3: CASSSNRVQPQHF. Written as DNA, the CDR3 is TGTGCCAGCAGTTCAAACAGGGTTCAGCCCCAGCATTTT. This sequence joins TRBV6-5 and TRBJ1-5; D might be TRBD1 (6 bases). The CDR3 totals 13 residues. Germline V lookup: CDR1 MNHEY, CDR2 SVGAGI. V was clipped by 4 bases and J by 6 bases, with 10 bases between them.

The chain combines TRBV29-1 with TRBJ2-3, with D perhaps TRBD1 or TRBD2 (6 bases each). The germline CDR1 and CDR2 sequences are SQVTM and ANQGSEA. The CDR3 has 13 amino acids. The V end lost 6 bases, the J end lost 7 bases, and 17 bases lay between the germline ends. CDR3 DNA: TGCAGCGTCTTACAGGGACTTAGGAATACGCAGTATTTT. This codes for CSVLQGLRNTQYF.

The chain is built from TRBV28 and TRBJ2-7; D is unclear. CDR3 length equals 13 residues. The germline V gene encodes CDR1 MDHEN and CDR2 SYDVKM. The V and J ends lost 3 bases and 5 bases respectively, with 11 bases between them. CDR3 bases: TGTGCCAGCAGTTTGGGCCTGGACGACGAGCAGTACTTC. This encodes CASSLGLDDEQYF. The variable domain in full, completed from reference TRBV28 and TRBJ2-7, reads DVKVTQSSRYLVKRTGEKVFLECVQDMDHENMFWYRQDPGLGLRLIYFSYDVKMKEKGDIPEGYSVSREKKERFSLILESASTNQTSMYLCASSLGLDDEQYFGPGTRLTVT.

This chain uses TRBV7-8 with TRBJ2-7; 12 nucleotides line up with TRBD2. CDR3 length: 15 residues. With V trimmed by 5 bases and J by 7 bases, 9 bases remained unmatched. The germline V gene has CDR1 SGHVS and CDR2 FQNEAQ. DNA of the CDR3: TGTGCCAGCAGCACCACACTAGCGGGAGGACGGGAGCAGTACTTC. Residues: CASSTTLAGGREQYF.

This chain connects TRBV29-1 to TRBJ2-5, with 7 bases aligning to TRBD1. With V trimmed by 6 bases and J by 2 bases, 6 bases remained unmatched. Germline V gene sequence: CDR1 SQVTM, CDR2 ANQGSEA. This CDR3 is built from 13 residues. The CDR3 reads CSVGGLGQETQYF. The DNA of the CDR3 is TGCAGCGTAGGGGGCTTGGGGCAAGAGACCCAGTACTTC.

This clone has a handful of counts. J is TRBJ1-1 and V is TRBV30; 8 bases are shared with TRBD1. CDR1 and CDR2 from the germline V gene are GTSNPN and SVGIG (reference sequence). Trimming took 6 bases from V and 6 from J; bases not matched to a gene: 9. The CDR3 is 13 residues long. The CDR3 sequence: CACIDRGGAEAFF. The CDR3 region has the DNA TGTGCCTGTATCGACAGGGGAGGCGCTGAAGCTTTCTTT.

The chain is built from TRBV27 and TRBJ1-5; D call uncertain. Germline V gene lookup returns CDR1 MNHEY and CDR2 SMNVEV (reference sequence). The length of the CDR3 is 14 residues. V was cut by 5 bases and J by 0 bases, with 8 bases left in between. The CDR3 spells CASSPWNSNQPQHF. In DNA, the CDR3 is TGTGCCAGCAGTCCCTGGAATAGCAATCAGCCCCAGCATTTT.

V is TRBV9 and J is TRBJ1-2, with 7 bases that match TRBD1. CDR1 SGDLS and CDR2 YYNGEE come from the germline V gene. J was trimmed by 8 bases and V by 3 bases; bases with no gene match: 13. The CDR3 loop spans 15 amino acids. This chain's CDR3 is CASSEIKGAPGGYTF. The DNA for the CDR3 is TGTGCCAGCAGCGAGATAAAGGGGGCCCCAGGGGGCTACACCTTC.

The chain joins TRBV27 to TRBJ2-7; D uncertain. The CDR3 length is 14 residues. The germline V gene encodes CDR1 MNHEY and CDR2 SMNVEV (reference sequence). The V and J ends lost 3 bases and 3 bases respectively, with 12 bases between them. The CDR3 region has the DNA TGTGCCAGCAGTTTGGGCAGGATGGGCTACGAGCAGTACTTC. Translating it yields CASSLGRMGYEQYF.

There are a few counts of this clone. V and J are TRBV5-1 and TRBJ2-2; 8 nucleotides align to TRBD2. Germline loops: CDR1 SGHRS, CDR2 YFSETQ. Trimming at V came to 4 bases and at J to 0 bases, leaving 5 bases not matched to a gene. The CDR3 has 16 residues. The CDR3 is CASSPGGGTNTGELFF. CDR3 nucleotide sequence: TGCGCCAGCAGCCCCGGCGGGGGGACGAACACCGGGGAGCTGTTTTTT. Full variable domain (outside the CDR3, taken from reference TRBV5-1 and TRBJ2-2): KAGVTQTPRYLIKTRGQQVTLSCSPISGHRSVSWYQQTPGQGLQFLFEYFSETQRNKGNFPGRFSGRQFSNSRSEMNVSTLELGDSALYLCASSPGGGTNTGELFFGEGSRLTVL.

The chain joins TRBV27 to TRBJ2-5; D is uncertain. V was clipped by 5 bases and J by 3 bases, with 10 bases between them. Germline V gene data show CDR1 as MNHEY and CDR2 as SMNVEV (reference sequence). The CDR3 contains 13 residues. This CDR3 is CASSLSNKETQYF. The CDR3 DNA follows: TGTGCCAGCAGTCTCTCTAATAAAGAGACCCAGTACTTC.

V gene TRBV11-2 combines with J gene TRBJ2-5; TRBD1 or TRBD2 may be the D gene (5 bases each). The germline V and J ends were trimmed by 0 bases and 4 bases, with 12 bases remaining between them. This CDR3 has 15 amino acids. The germline V gene encodes CDR1 SGHAT and CDR2 FQNNGV. The CDR3 spells CASSLDERGRETQYF. DNA for the CDR3: TGTGCCAGCAGCTTAGATGAGAGGGGCCGAGAGACCCAGTACTTC.

Only a few counts were recorded for this clone. This chain joins TRBV28 and TRBJ2-7; 9 bases map to TRBD2. The CDR3 is made up of 11 amino acids. Germline V gene sequence: CDR1 MDHEN, CDR2 SYDVKM. Trimming took 10 bases from V and 5 from J; bases not matched to a gene: 3. The CDR3 DNA is TGTGCCATCATAGCGGGAGACGAGCAGTACTTC. It is translated as CAIIAGDEQYF.

The CDR3 nucleotides read TGTGCCTGGAGTGTCGCGAGGAACACAGATACGCAGTATTTT. It codes for CAWSVARNTDTQYF. The chain uses TRBV30 and TRBJ2-3; no clear D. Germline V gene data show CDR1 as GTSNPN and CDR2 as SVGIG (reference sequence). The CDR3 spans 14 residues. Between the trimmed V and J ends, which lost 0 bases and 2 bases, there was a span of 9 bases.

In its sample, this clone was seen once. The J gene is TRBJ2-1, the V gene TRBV5-8, with D hard to call. V was trimmed by 2 bases and J by 6 bases, leaving 6 bases between them. The CDR3 loop spans 12 amino acids. Germline V lookup: CDR1 SGHTS, CDR2 YDEGEE. Here the CDR3 reads CASSFQPNEQFF. The CDR3 bases are TGTGCCAGCAGCTTCCAGCCCAATGAGCAGTTCTTC. Complete variable domain (other parts from reference TRBV5-8 and TRBJ2-1): EAGVTQSPTHLIKTRGQQATLRCSPISGHTSVYWYQQALGLGLQFLLWYDEGEERNRGNFPPRFSGRQFPNYSSELNVNALELEDSALYLCASSFQPNEQFFGPGTRLTVL.

V and J are TRBV6-4 and TRBJ2-3, with TRBD2 matching over 8 bases. V trimming: 3 bases; J trimming: 3 bases; junction bases outside the gene matches: 8. The CDR3 contains 16 residues. CDR1 is MRHNA, CDR2 SNTAGT, per germline. This chain's CDR3 is CASSEIAGRGTDTQYF. CDR3 bases: TGTGCCAGCAGTGAGATAGCGGGGAGGGGAACAGATACGCAGTATTTT.

On this clone itself: This could be a read error, since a much larger clone is one nucleotide away. This chain links TRBV19 with TRBJ2-3; tentatively, D is TRBD2 (5 bases). CDR3 length: 14 residues. Germline V gives CDR1 LNHDA, CDR2 SQIVND (reference sequence). The CDR3 sequence: CASSIRTGEDMQYF. The CDR3 DNA is TGTGCCAGTAGTATTCGGACCGGGGAAGATATGCAGTATTTT.

The chain recombines TRBV13 with TRBJ2-7; 11 nucleotides line up with TRBD2. The germline gives CDR1 PRHDT, CDR2 FYEKMQ (reference sequence). V was clipped by 5 bases and J by 4 bases; unmatched bases: 16. The length of the CDR3 is 18 residues. The CDR3 sequence: CASSPVGTSGPGGYEQYF. The CDR3 nucleotides are TGTGCCAGCAGCCCCGTGGGGACTAGCGGTCCTGGGGGGTACGAGCAGTACTTC.

V is TRBV5-1 and J is TRBJ1-4, with D hard to call. With 0 bases removed from V and 3 bases from J, the gap between germline ends came to 3 bases. Germline V gene sequence: CDR1 SGHRS, CDR2 YFSETQ. The CDR3 spans 13 residues. CDR3: CASSLAPNEKLFF. The CDR3 DNA follows: TGCGCCAGCAGCTTGGCTCCTAATGAAAAACTGTTTTTT.

This rearrangement joins TRBV28 to TRBJ1-2, with no clear D. The CDR3 spans 14 residues. Germline CDR1 and CDR2: MDHEN and SYDVKM. The V end was cut by 4 bases, the J end by 0 bases, with 9 bases between. The CDR3 sequence: CASSSVQTNYGYTF. The CDR3 DNA follows: TGTGCCAGCAGTTCAGTGCAGACTAACTATGGCTACACCTTC.

This clone was seen once. The V gene is TRBV27, the J gene TRBJ2-4, with D perhaps matching TRBD2 (7 bases). CDR3 length: 18 amino acids. CDR1 and CDR2 from the germline V gene are MNHEY and SMNVEV (reference sequence). The ends were cut back, 0 bases at V and 3 bases at J, with 18 bases in the middle. In nucleotides, the CDR3 is TGTGCCAGCAGTTTATCGATCGTGGGGGGGCTTAACAAAAACATTCAGTACTTC. It encodes CASSLSIVGGLNKNIQYF.

DNA of the CDR3: TGTGCCAGCAGTGGAGGTGAGGGAGGCTACACCTTC. Its protein is CASSGGEGGYTF. The genes are TRBV2 and TRBJ1-2; no clear D. CDR1 and CDR2 (germline): SNHLY, FYNNEI. The CDR3 runs 12 residues. V gave up 4 bases and J gave up 8 bases, with 11 bases separating them. Together with reference TRBV2 and TRBJ1-2, the CDR3 gives the full variable domain: EPEVTQTPSHQVTQMGQEVILRCVPISNHLYFYWYRQILGQKVEFLVSFYNNEISEKSEIFDDQFSVERPDGSNFTLKIRSTKLEDSAMYFCASSGGEGGYTFGSGTRLTVV.

The chain is built from TRBV7-3 and TRBJ1-1, with a tentative D call TRBD1 (5 bases). This CDR3 contains 13 residues. The V gene's germline CDR1 is SGHTA and CDR2 FQGTGA. V gave up 0 bases and J gave up 9 bases, with 11 bases separating them. CDR3: CASSLTRGSQAFF. The CDR3 DNA is TGTGCCAGCAGCTTAACCCGGGGGAGCCAAGCTTTCTTT.

This chain connects TRBV2 to TRBJ2-5; D unresolved. The germline gives CDR1 SNHLY, CDR2 FYNNEI. The CDR3 loop spans 12 amino acids. V lost 6 bases and J lost 5, with 10 bases in between. For the CDR3, the DNA is TGTGCCAGCAGGGGGTACGAGGAGACCCAGTACTTC. This gives the protein CASRGYEETQYF.